This T cell receptor beta chain was observed in a study of cytomegalovirus exposure and HLA in healthy donors. In the case of this clone: Its antigen remains unknown.

TCRdb's copy holds only in-frame clones and misses some; the assay was immunoSEQ multiplex PCR. The sample yields 250,000 to 400,000 clones, approximately 85% seen once. Notes on the study in general: The CMV antigen specificity of a few CMV-associated chains was confirmed through in vitro analysis. Rare TCR sequences dominated, though some public TCRs recurred in many donors. Overall, 164 TCR beta chains were annotated as cytomegalovirus-associated. Cytomegalovirus status was reportedly diagnosed by the classifier with high sensitivity and specificity.

V was pared by 6 bases and J by 4 bases, with 12 bases between. The germline V gene has CDR1 MGHDK and CDR2 SYGVNS. The CDR3 runs 13 residues. This TCR was sampled from a man aged 30 to 45 in good health and CMV-seronegative. Material for sequencing was PBMCs. The chain carries TRBV25-1 and TRBJ2-5; D unresolved. In DNA, the CDR3 is TGTGCCAGCAGCCAGTCTCCCCCAGAGACCCAGTACTTC. Amino acid sequence: CASSQSPPETQYF.